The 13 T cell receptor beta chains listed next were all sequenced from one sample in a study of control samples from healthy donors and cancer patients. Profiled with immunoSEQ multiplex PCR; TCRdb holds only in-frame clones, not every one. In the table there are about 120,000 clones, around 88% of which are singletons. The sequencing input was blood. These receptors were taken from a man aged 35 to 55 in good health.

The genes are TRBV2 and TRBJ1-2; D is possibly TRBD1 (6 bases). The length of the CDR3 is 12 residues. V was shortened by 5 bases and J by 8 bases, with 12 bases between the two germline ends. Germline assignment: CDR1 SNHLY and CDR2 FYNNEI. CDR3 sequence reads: CASSQDRSGYTF. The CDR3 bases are TGTGCCAGCAGTCAGGACAGAAGCGGCTACACCTTC.

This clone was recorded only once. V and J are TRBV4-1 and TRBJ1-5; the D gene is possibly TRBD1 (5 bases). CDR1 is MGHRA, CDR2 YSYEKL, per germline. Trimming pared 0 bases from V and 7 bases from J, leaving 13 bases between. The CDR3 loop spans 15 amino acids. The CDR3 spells CASSQDRGVRQPQHF. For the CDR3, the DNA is TGCGCCAGCAGCCAAGACCGAGGGGTGAGACAGCCCCAGCATTTT.

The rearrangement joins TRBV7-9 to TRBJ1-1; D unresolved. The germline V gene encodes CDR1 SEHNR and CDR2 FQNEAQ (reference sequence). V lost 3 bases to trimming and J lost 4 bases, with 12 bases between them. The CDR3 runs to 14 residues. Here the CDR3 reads CASSFDSASTEAFF. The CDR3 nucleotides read TGTGCCAGCAGCTTCGATTCAGCCAGCACTGAAGCTTTCTTT. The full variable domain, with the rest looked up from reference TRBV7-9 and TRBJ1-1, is DTGVSQNPRHKITKRGQNVTFRCDPISEHNRLYWYRQTLGQGPEFLTYFQNEAQLEKSRLLSDRFSAERPKGSFSTLEIQRTEQGDSAMYLCASSFDSASTEAFFGQGTRLTVV.

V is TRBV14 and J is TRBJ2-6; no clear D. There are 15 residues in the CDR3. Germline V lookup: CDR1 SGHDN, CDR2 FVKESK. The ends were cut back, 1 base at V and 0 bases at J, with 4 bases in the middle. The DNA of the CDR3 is TGTGCCAGCAGCCAAGCGAGCTCTGGGGCCAACGTCCTGACTTTC. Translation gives CASSQASSGANVLTF.

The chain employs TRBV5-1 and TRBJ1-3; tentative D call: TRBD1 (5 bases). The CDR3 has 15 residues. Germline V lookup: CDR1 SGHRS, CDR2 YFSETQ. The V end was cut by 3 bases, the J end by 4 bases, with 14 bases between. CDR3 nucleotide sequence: TGCGCCAGCAGCTGGCTCAGGGTATCCGGAAACACCATATATTTT. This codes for CASSWLRVSGNTIYF.

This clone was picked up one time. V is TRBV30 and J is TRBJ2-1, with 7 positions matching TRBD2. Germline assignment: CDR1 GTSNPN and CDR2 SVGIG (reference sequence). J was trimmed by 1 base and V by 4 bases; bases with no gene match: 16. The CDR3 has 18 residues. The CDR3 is CAWTPRIGLADSYNEQFF. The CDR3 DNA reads TGTGCCTGGACCCCACGGATAGGGCTAGCGGATTCCTACAATGAGCAGTTCTTC.

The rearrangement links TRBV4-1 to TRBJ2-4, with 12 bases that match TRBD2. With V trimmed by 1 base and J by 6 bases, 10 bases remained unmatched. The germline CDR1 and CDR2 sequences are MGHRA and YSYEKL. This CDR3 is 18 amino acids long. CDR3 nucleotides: TGCGCCAGCAGCCAAGTTCCCTCTAGCGGGGGGGCCGCAAACATTCAGTACTTC. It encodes CASSQVPSSGGAANIQYF.

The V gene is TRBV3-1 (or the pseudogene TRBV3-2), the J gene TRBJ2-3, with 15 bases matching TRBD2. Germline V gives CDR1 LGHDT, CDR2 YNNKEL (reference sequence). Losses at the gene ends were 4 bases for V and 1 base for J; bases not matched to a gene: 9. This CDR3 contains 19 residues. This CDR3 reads CASSPGGTSGGPGTDTQYF. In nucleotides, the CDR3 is TGTGCCAGCAGCCCGGGGGGGACTAGCGGGGGGCCTGGCACAGATACGCAGTATTTT.

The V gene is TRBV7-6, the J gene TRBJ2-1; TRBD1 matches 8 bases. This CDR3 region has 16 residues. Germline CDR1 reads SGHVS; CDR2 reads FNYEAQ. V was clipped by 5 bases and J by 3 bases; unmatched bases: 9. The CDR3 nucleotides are TGTGCCAGCAGCCCTGGACAGGGAGGTTACTACAATGAGCAGTTCTTC. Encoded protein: CASSPGQGGYYNEQFF.

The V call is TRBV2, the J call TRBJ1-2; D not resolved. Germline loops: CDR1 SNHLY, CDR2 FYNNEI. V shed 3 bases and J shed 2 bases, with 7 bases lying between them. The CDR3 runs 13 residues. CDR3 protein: CASSDPANYGYTF. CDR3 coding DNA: TGTGCCAGCAGTGATCCGGCGAACTATGGCTACACCTTC. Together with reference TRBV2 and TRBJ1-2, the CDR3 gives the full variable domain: EPEVTQTPSHQVTQMGQEVILRCVPISNHLYFYWYRQILGQKVEFLVSFYNNEISEKSEIFDDQFSVERPDGSNFTLKIRSTKLEDSAMYFCASSDPANYGYTFGSGTRLTVV.

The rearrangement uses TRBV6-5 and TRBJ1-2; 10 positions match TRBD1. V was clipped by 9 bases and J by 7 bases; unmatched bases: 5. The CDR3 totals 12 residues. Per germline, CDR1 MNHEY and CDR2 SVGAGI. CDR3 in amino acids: CASRQGATGYTF. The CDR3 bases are TGTGCCAGTAGACAGGGGGCGACTGGCTACACCTTC.

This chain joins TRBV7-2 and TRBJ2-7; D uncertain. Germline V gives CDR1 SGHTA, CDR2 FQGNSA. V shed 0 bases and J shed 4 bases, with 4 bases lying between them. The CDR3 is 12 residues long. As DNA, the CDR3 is TGTGCCAGCAGCTTAGCCAAATACGAGCAGTACTTC. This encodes CASSLAKYEQYF.

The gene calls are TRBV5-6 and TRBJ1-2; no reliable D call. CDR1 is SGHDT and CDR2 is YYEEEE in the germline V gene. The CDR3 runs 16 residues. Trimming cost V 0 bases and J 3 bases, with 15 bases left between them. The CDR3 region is CASSLVREGTYYGYTF. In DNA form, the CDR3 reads TGTGCCAGCAGCTTGGTTCGGGAGGGAACCTACTATGGCTACACCTTC.